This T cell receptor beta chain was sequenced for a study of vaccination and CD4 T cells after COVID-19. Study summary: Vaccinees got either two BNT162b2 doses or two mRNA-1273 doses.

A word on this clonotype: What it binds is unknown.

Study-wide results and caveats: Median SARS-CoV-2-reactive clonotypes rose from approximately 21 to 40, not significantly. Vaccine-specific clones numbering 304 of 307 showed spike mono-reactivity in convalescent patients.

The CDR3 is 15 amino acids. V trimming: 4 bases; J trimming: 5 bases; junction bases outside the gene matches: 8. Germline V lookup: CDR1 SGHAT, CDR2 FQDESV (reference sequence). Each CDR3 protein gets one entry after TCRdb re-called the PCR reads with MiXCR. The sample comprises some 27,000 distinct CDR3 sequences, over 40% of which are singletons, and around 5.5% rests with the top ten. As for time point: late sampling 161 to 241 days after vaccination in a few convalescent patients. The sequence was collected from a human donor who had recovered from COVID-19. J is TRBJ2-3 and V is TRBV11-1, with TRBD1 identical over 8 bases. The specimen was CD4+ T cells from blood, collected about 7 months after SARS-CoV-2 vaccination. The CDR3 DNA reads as TGTGCCAGCAGCTCCTCTCAGGGGGCGGTAGATACGCAGTATTTT. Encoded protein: CASSSSQGAVDTQYF.